This T cell receptor beta chain was documented in a study of shared clonotypes between healthy human individuals. After removal of 2 bases from V and 1 base from J, the junction contained 5 bases not matched to a gene. Germline CDR1 GTSNPN, CDR2 SVGIG (reference sequence). CDR3 length: 16 residues. This clone was observed a handful of times. Each subset's genomic DNA was split evenly across several immunoSEQ plates. Method: immunoSEQ multiplex PCR; TCRdb's copy keeps in-frame clones and lacks some. Of 2 million to 2.5 million clones listed, about nine tenths are singletons. The chain combines TRBV30 with TRBJ1-1, with 12 nucleotides matching TRBD1. Sequencing used naive CD4+ T cells from PBMCs. The subset was: CD45RA+ positively selected. The origin of this receptor is a young man in good health. Some clones in this sample may be carry-over from other donors' samples. The CDR3 nucleotides are TGTGCCTGGAGTCCCGGGACAGGGGGCTCGAACACTGAAGCTTTCTTT. This gives the protein CAWSPGTGGSNTEAFF.